The following is a TCR beta chain sequence with its context. The sample belongs to a study of Ad26.COV2.S vaccination and SARS-CoV-2 variants. Study-wide background: Donor was in the COV1001 Ad26.COV2.S trial arm. Ad26.COV2.S, an intramuscular injection, was given once or twice 56 days apart.

The data were produced by immunoSEQ multiplex PCR, yet TCRdb's version contains in-frame clones alone and is incomplete. This sample has 400,000 to 500,000 clones, with around 89% found just once. The CDR3 runs to 15 residues. The germline gives CDR1 MNHEY, CDR2 SMNVEV (reference sequence). V trimming: 3 bases; J trimming: 4 bases; junction bases outside the gene matches: 5. Documented treatment: about 20 received Ad26.COV2.S at low or high dose, single or two shots; roughly five received placebo; per-sample allocation not given. Day 63 following the first vaccine or placebo injection was when the samples were taken. The sample came from a Boston adult aged 18-55 years. The administered vaccine (an Ad26 vector) expressed Wuhan-strain SARS-CoV-2 spike.

The chain is built from TRBV27 and TRBJ2-1; 8 bases match TRBD2. The specimen comprised peripheral blood, sampled in a trial of Ad26.COV2.S vaccine versus placebo. This clonotype originated in a person between 18 and 60 years old who received the Ad26.COV2.S COVID-19 vaccine or a placebo. CDR3 in amino acids: CASSFLAGSYNEQFF. In DNA, the CDR3 is TGTGCCAGCAGTTTCTTAGCGGGGAGTTACAATGAGCAGTTCTTC.